This TCR beta chain was retrieved from a study of beta chain features in type 1 diabetes. Study-level findings and limits: Amplification by PCR could prefer shorter templates, with the same effect in patients and controls.

Sequenced material consisted of expressed TCRB transcripts (all of the isolated RNA was reverse transcribed). For naive, central memory and regulatory T cell samples, reads averaged roughly 4 million. Using immunoSEQ multiplex PCR, the repertoire was profiled, and TCRdb retains in-frame clones only, with some absent. This table holds about 220,000 clones, roughly 11% found once. As for this clone: What it binds is not known.

The receptor's source is a man younger than 35 in good health. The sample consisted of central memory CD4+ T cells from blood.

The CDR3 sequence is CASSPVGREGYEQYF. Here the CDR3 DNA reads TGTGCCAGCAGCCCGGTCGGGCGGGAGGGCTACGAGCAGTACTTC. This chain joins TRBV7-2 and TRBJ2-7; TRBD2 matches 9 bases. There are 15 residues in the CDR3. Germline V gene sequence: CDR1 SGHTA, CDR2 FQGNSA. The V gene end was trimmed by 5 bases and the J gene end by 3 bases; junction bases not matched to a gene: 8.